These 24 T cell receptor beta chains originate from one sample sequenced in a study of blood T cell repertoires in COVID-19. Sequencing was performed with immunoSEQ multiplex PCR; in TCRdb, only in-frame clones are kept and a portion is missing. The table has roughly 180,000 clones, 87% seen once; the top ten hold 2% to 2.5%. Sample: PBMCs or T cells enriched from blood (not recorded which). The receptors were sampled from a woman in her twenties or thirties who had recovered from COVID-19.

The chain uses TRBV7-9 and TRBJ2-7; D is perhaps TRBD2 (5 bases). V was clipped by 3 bases and J by 2 bases, with 8 bases between them. In germline, CDR1 is SEHNR, CDR2 FQNEAQ (reference sequence). The CDR3 has 13 amino acids. The CDR3 reads CASSLTTAYEQYF. Here the CDR3 DNA reads TGTGCCAGCAGCTTGACTACCGCCTACGAGCAGTACTTC.

The chain joins TRBV10-3 to TRBJ1-1, with D unclear. V was cut by 6 bases and J by 1 base, with 12 bases left in between. This CDR3 is 14 amino acids long. Per the germline V gene, CDR1 is ENHRY and CDR2 is SYGVKD. The CDR3 here is CAIRGRLENTEAFF. The CDR3, as DNA: TGTGCCATCAGGGGCCGATTGGAGAACACTGAAGCTTTCTTT.

This clone was found once. V gene TRBV11-3 combines with J gene TRBJ2-5, with D possibly TRBD2 on 9 matching bases. Germline values: CDR1 SGHNT, CDR2 YENEEA. The CDR3 loop spans 17 amino acids. Between the trimmed V and J ends, which lost 6 bases and 2 bases, there was a span of 22 bases. The CDR3 DNA reads as TGTGCCAGCAGTTACCTCAGGGGGCTAGCGGGGCAAGAGACCCAGTACTTC. Protein sequence: CASSYLRGLAGQETQYF.

The chain uses TRBV5-5 and TRBJ1-1, with 8 bases fitting TRBD1. There are 18 residues in the CDR3. The germline V gene has CDR1 SGHKS and CDR2 YYEKEE (reference sequence). V trimming: 1 base; J trimming: 3 bases; junction bases outside the gene matches: 14. The CDR3 DNA reads as TGTGCCAGCAGCTTGTACTCGACAGGGGTTCGGGAGGACACTGAAGCTTTCTTT. This encodes CASSLYSTGVREDTEAFF. The full variable domain, its missing parts supplied by reference TRBV5-5 and TRBJ1-1, is DAGVTQSPTHLIKTRGQQVTLRCSPISGHKSVSWYQQVLGQGPQFIFQYYEKEERGRGNFPDRFSARQFPNYSSELNVNALLLGDSALYLCASSLYSTGVREDTEAFFGQGTRLTVV.

The rearrangement joins TRBV6-1 to TRBJ2-1; TRBD1 is a possible D gene (6 bases). Germline V CDR1 and CDR2: MNHNS, SASEGT. This CDR3 is built from 14 residues. V shed 0 bases and J shed 6 bases, with 9 bases lying between them. CDR3 sequence (DNA): TGTGCCAGCAGTGAAGCGGGGGCCTCCAATGAGCAGTTCTTC. It codes for CASSEAGASNEQFF.

CDR3 region: CASSPAGPRADTQYF. CDR3 coding DNA: TGCGCCAGCAGCCCAGCGGGTCCCCGTGCGGATACGCAGTATTTT. The chain combines TRBV5-1 with TRBJ2-3, with D tentatively TRBD2 (6 bases). The germline CDR1 and CDR2 sequences are SGHRS and YFSETQ. The ends were cut back, 4 bases at V and 6 bases at J, with 18 bases in the middle. The CDR3 has 15 residues.

The chain uses TRBV13 and TRBJ1-2; D possibly corresponds to TRBD1 (5 bases). Germline lookup yields CDR1 PRHDT and CDR2 FYEKMQ (reference sequence). V lost 1 base, J lost 4 bases, and 16 bases lay in between. CDR3 length: 16 residues. The CDR3 loop reads CASSLAGQEVSYGYTF. The CDR3 nucleotides are TGTGCCAGCAGCTTAGCAGGGCAGGAAGTGAGCTATGGCTACACCTTC. Based on the CDR3 plus reference TRBV13 and TRBJ1-2, the full variable domain is AAGVIQSPRHLIKEKRETATLKCYPIPRHDTVYWYQQGPGQDPQFLISFYEKMQSDKGSIPDRFSAQQFSDYHSELNMSSLELGDSALYFCASSLAGQEVSYGYTFGSGTRLTVV.

The chain links TRBV7-8 to TRBJ1-5; D unclear. From germline, CDR1 is SGHVS and CDR2 FQNEAQ. There are 16 residues in the CDR3. V was trimmed by 1 base and J by 0 bases, leaving 10 bases between them. Written as DNA, the CDR3 is TGTGCCAGCAGCTTAGTTGGAGGGAATAGCAATCAGCCCCAGCATTTT. The encoded protein is CASSLVGGNSNQPQHF.

CDR3 loop: CASRLTGASSYGYTF. CDR3 DNA: TGTGCCAGTAGGTTAACAGGGGCGTCCTCCTATGGCTACACCTTC. This chain connects TRBV19 to TRBJ1-2; 7 nucleotides match TRBD1. The CDR3 extends over 15 amino acids. The V gene's germline CDR1 is LNHDA and CDR2 SQIVND (reference sequence). With 6 bases clipped from V and 4 bases from J, the junction kept 11 bases outside the gene matches.

This sequence joins TRBV7-2 and TRBJ1-3; D call uncertain. This CDR3 region has 13 residues. The ends were cut back, 4 bases at V and 1 base at J, with 5 bases in the middle. CDR1 is SGHTA and CDR2 is FQGNSA in the germline V gene. CDR3 loop: CASSYSSGNTIYF. In nucleotides, the CDR3 is TGTGCCAGCAGCTATTCATCTGGAAACACCATATATTTT.

This clone was observed a few times. The chain carries TRBV2 and TRBJ1-1; 7 nucleotides line up with TRBD1. In germline, CDR1 is SNHLY, CDR2 FYNNEI. The CDR3 has 18 amino acids. V gave up 6 bases and J gave up 0 bases; unmatched junction bases: 16. The CDR3 loop reads CASSRDSPDVTMNTEAFF. The CDR3 nucleotides are TGTGCCAGCAGCCGGGACAGTCCGGACGTCACCATGAACACTGAAGCTTTCTTT. Complete variable domain (other parts from reference TRBV2 and TRBJ1-1): EPEVTQTPSHQVTQMGQEVILRCVPISNHLYFYWYRQILGQKVEFLVSFYNNEISEKSEIFDDQFSVERPDGSNFTLKIRSTKLEDSAMYFCASSRDSPDVTMNTEAFFGQGTRLTVV.

The chain combines TRBV5-1 with TRBJ1-1; no definite D call. The V end was cut by 5 bases, the J end by 5 bases, with 13 bases between. Germline CDR1 SGHRS, CDR2 YFSETQ. The CDR3 is 13 residues long. Here the CDR3 DNA reads TGCGCCAGCAGACTAATGTCGGGTACTGAAGCTTTCTTT. Its protein is CASRLMSGTEAFF.

The chain couples TRBV30 to TRBJ1-1, with 9 bases that match TRBD1. The germline gives CDR1 GTSNPN, CDR2 SVGIG (reference sequence). With V trimmed by 2 bases and J by 1 base, 8 bases remained unmatched. CDR3 length equals 16 residues. As DNA, the CDR3 is TGTGCCTGGAGTACAGGGGGCGCGATCGCGAACACTGAAGCTTTCTTT. Its translation: CAWSTGGAIANTEAFF.

V gene TRBV6-5 combines with J gene TRBJ2-1, with 9 bases identical to TRBD2. This CDR3 has 15 residues. Germline CDR1 MNHEY, CDR2 SVGAGI. J lost 2 bases, V lost 6 bases, and 5 bases had no gene match. The chain's CDR3 is CASSRIAGAYNEQFF. The CDR3 DNA follows: TGTGCCAGCAGCCGAATAGCGGGAGCCTACAATGAGCAGTTCTTC.

V gene TRBV25-1 combines with J gene TRBJ1-1; TRBD1 is a possible D gene (5 bases). Trimming stripped 1 base from V and 11 bases from J, with 14 bases between. The CDR3 has 13 residues. Germline values: CDR1 MGHDK, CDR2 SYGVNS. CDR3 sequence (DNA): TGTGCCAGCAGTGAATGGGGGGTTGGGGACGCTTTCTTT. Protein sequence: CASSEWGVGDAFF. The entire variable domain, with the rest obtained from reference TRBV25-1 and TRBJ1-1, is as follows: EADIYQTPRYLVIGTGKKITLECSQTMGHDKMYWYQQDPGMELHLIHYSYGVNSTEKGDLSSESTVSRIRTEHFPLTLESARPSHTSQYLCASSEWGVGDAFFGQGTRLTVV.

The chain couples TRBV30 to TRBJ1-3; D ambiguous. Germline CDR1 and CDR2: GTSNPN and SVGIG (reference sequence). Trimming took 2 bases from V and 2 from J, leaving 13 bases between them. The CDR3 is made up of 15 amino acids. The chain's CDR3 is CAWSRESLPGNTIYF. The CDR3 coding sequence is TGTGCCTGGAGTAGAGAGAGTCTGCCTGGAAACACCATATATTTT.

The CDR3 spells CASSAPSSGGEQFF. CDR3 DNA sequence: TGTGCCAGCAGCGCGCCCTCCTCCGGCGGTGAGCAGTTCTTC. The V gene is TRBV9, the J gene TRBJ2-1; D is unresolved. Looked up from germline, CDR1 is SGDLS and CDR2 is YYNGEE. V lost 3 bases to trimming and J lost 9 bases, with 16 bases between them. This CDR3 is built from 14 residues.

The rearrangement links TRBV7-8 to TRBJ1-3; 12 nucleotides align to TRBD1. J lost 7 bases, V lost 5 bases, and 6 bases had no gene match. Germline V gives CDR1 SGHVS, CDR2 FQNEAQ. This CDR3 spans 15 amino acids. For the CDR3, the DNA is TGTGCCAGCAGCGTGAGGGACAGGGGGCTCAACACCATATATTTT. Amino acid sequence: CASSVRDRGLNTIYF.

This chain joins TRBV30 and TRBJ1-6; 8 bases line up with TRBD1. CDR3 length equals 16 residues. Germline V gene lookup returns CDR1 GTSNPN and CDR2 SVGIG (reference sequence). V lost 2 bases and J lost 3; bases outside the gene matches: 6. In DNA form, the CDR3 reads TGTGCCTGGAGTCCGTCGGGACAGGTCTATAATTCACCCCTCCACTTT. Amino acids: CAWSPSGQVYNSPLHF.

V and J are TRBV15 and TRBJ2-5; a possible D gene is TRBD2 (6 bases). CDR3 length: 16 amino acids. CDR1 LNHNV and CDR2 YYDKDF come from the germline V gene (reference sequence). Trimming shortened V by 0 bases and J by 2 bases, and 13 bases separated the two germline ends. CDR3 in DNA: TGTGCCACCAGCAGAGATATCACGCGGGGTCAAGAGACCCAGTACTTC. Translation gives CATSRDITRGQETQYF.

This clone was counted once. The chain is built from TRBV7-2 and TRBJ2-7; 10 bases are a match to TRBD2. V lost 5 bases to trimming and J lost 7 bases; unmatched junction nucleotides: 11. The CDR3 totals 15 residues. Germline V gene sequence: CDR1 SGHTA, CDR2 FQGNSA. The CDR3 region is CASSTLAGVSREQYF. DNA of the CDR3: TGTGCCAGCAGCACTCTAGCGGGAGTGTCGCGAGAGCAGTACTTC.

This CDR3 reads CASSPWTRQETQYF. DNA of the CDR3: TGTGCCAGCAGCCCCTGGACTAGACAAGAGACCCAGTACTTC. V usage is TRBV3-1 (or the pseudogene TRBV3-2) and J usage is TRBJ2-5; the match to TRBD2 covers 7 bases. This CDR3 is built from 14 residues. CDR1 is LGHDT and CDR2 is YNNKEL in the germline V gene (reference sequence). V trimming: 4 bases; J trimming: 2 bases; junction bases outside the gene matches: 4.

In DNA form, the CDR3 reads TGTGCCAGCAGTTACGTTCAGGGGCTCTCCTCGGCTTTCTTT. It is translated as CASSYVQGLSSAFF. The chain combines TRBV6-5 with TRBJ1-1; possibly TRBD1 for D (6 bases). CDR3 length equals 14 residues. The germline CDR1 and CDR2 sequences are MNHEY and SVGAGI. V was clipped by 2 bases and J by 11 bases, with 18 bases between them.

The J gene is TRBJ2-3, the V gene TRBV5-1, with D possibly being TRBD1 (6 bases). This CDR3 is built from 14 residues. Trimming took 4 bases from V and 5 from J, leaving 14 bases between them. Germline V gene data show CDR1 as SGHRS and CDR2 as YFSETQ. The CDR3 DNA is TGCGCCAGCAGCCCGGACAGTGTCGGAGATACGCAGTATTTT. It encodes CASSPDSVGDTQYF.